A selection of T cell receptor beta chains follows, all from one sample in a study of blood T cells in healthy people across ages. One entry per CDR3 protein, called by TCRdb with MiXCR from the 5' RACE reads. The sample lists more than 650,000 distinct CDR3 sequences, about 20% seen once, with 22% in the top ten. Input material: blood. These receptors originate from a man between 65 and 79 years old in good health. CDR3s include the opening cysteine and the closing phenylalanine or tryptophan. The D gene is left open where the match is weak. Expanded clones are given a class, and other clones once, few, many or no size at all.

V,size,D,J,DNA,CDR3
TRBV7-3,NA,NA,TRBJ2-3,TGTGCCAGCAGCCCATCGAGGGGTACGCAGTATTTT,CASSPSRGTQYF
TRBV4-1,NA,TRBD2,TRBJ2-3,TGCGCCAGCAGCCAAGAGTACAGCGGGAGTAGACTGATTCGTACAGATACGCAGTATTTT,CASSQEYSGSRLIRTDTQYF
TRBV7-7,NA,TRBD2,TRBJ2-5,TGTGCCAGCAGCCCCCAGAGCGGGGGTCGTTGGACCCAGTACTTC,CASSPQSGGRWTQYF
TRBV28,few,NA,TRBJ2-7,TGTGCCAGCAGTTTACAGCCCCTGTACGAGCAGTACTTC,CASSLQPLYEQYF
TRBV19,few,NA,TRBJ1-6,TGTGCCAGTCATCTCAGCTCCTATAATTCACCCCTCCACTTT,CASHLSSYNSPLHF
TRBV10-2,few,NA,TRBJ2-4,TGCGCCAGCAGTGAAGAGGGGAAAGCCAAAAACATTCAGTACTTC,CASSEEGKAKNIQYF
TRBV5-1,few,NA,TRBJ1-1,TGCGCCAGCAGCCTACTAGAGGGTGAAGCTTTCTTT,CASSLLEGEAFF
TRBV10-3,NA,TRBD1,TRBJ1-2,TGTGCCATCAGGGCGGACAGGTCTAACTATGGCTACACCTTC,CAIRADRSNYGYTF
TRBV30,many,NA,TRBJ1-6,TGTGCCTGGAGTGTTCGGACAGTTAATTCACCCCTCCACTTT,CAWSVRTVNSPLHF
TRBV20-1,few,NA,TRBJ1-4,TGCAGTGCTATGGGGTTTTTGACGGGAAGTAGTTCAAATGAAAAACTGTTTTTT,CSAMGFLTGSSSNEKLFF
TRBV14,NA,NA,TRBJ2-1,TGTGCCAGCAGCCAAGATTGGTCCGGGAGCTCCTACAATGAGCAGTTCTTC,CASSQDWSGSSYNEQFF
TRBV7-2,many,NA,TRBJ2-6,TGTGCCAGCAGCTTCGACAGCAACTCTGGGGCCAACGTCCTGACTTTC,CASSFDSNSGANVLTF
TRBV12-3/TRBV12-4,many,NA,TRBJ2-5,TGTGCCAGCAGTTTGTACCCAGACCAAGAGACCCAGTACTTC,CASSLYPDQETQYF
TRBV6-5,NA,NA,TRBJ1-6,TGTGCCAGCAGCTCGCCGGGACCCCTCCACTTT,CASSSPGPLHF
TRBV20-1,NA,NA,TRBJ2-1,TGCATTTCCCCTGGTGACCACAATGAGCAGTTCTTC,CISPGDHNEQFF
TRBV19,few,NA,TRBJ2-6,TGTGCCACCAATTTCGGGGCCTCTGGGGCCAACGTCCTGACTTTC,CATNFGASGANVLTF
TRBV7-9,NA,NA,TRBJ2-1,TGTGCCAGCAGCGTCCCGGAGCGGAGCTCCTACAATGAGCAGTTCTTC,CASSVPERSSYNEQFF
TRBV6-2/TRBV6-3,NA,TRBD1,TRBJ2-7,TGTGCCAGCAGTTCAGGGACAGGGACGTACTTC,CASSSGTGTYF
TRBV12-3/TRBV12-4,many,NA,TRBJ1-4,TGTGCCAGCAGCCCGAGGGGGACTAATGAAAAACTGTTTTTT,CASSPRGTNEKLFF
TRBV5-5,NA,NA,TRBJ2-7,TGTGCCAGCAGCTTGGCCGTGGACAGTAACCTCTACGAGCAGTACTTC,CASSLAVDSNLYEQYF
TRBV12-3/TRBV12-4,NA,TRBD2,TRBJ2-1,TGTGCCAGCACCAGACTAGCGGGGGGGTACGATGAGCAGTTCTTC,CASTRLAGGYDEQFF
TRBV13,few,NA,TRBJ2-7,TGTGCCAGCCGGATGGGGGGAAGCTCCTACGAGCAGTACTTC,CASRMGGSSYEQYF
TRBV5-6,many,NA,TRBJ2-7,TGTGCCAGCAGCTTCCAGGGGTACGAGCAGTACTTC,CASSFQGYEQYF
TRBV12-3/TRBV12-4,NA,NA,TRBJ2-1,TGTGCCAGCAGTTTAGTCCAGGGGGGGCACAATGAGCAGTTCTTC,CASSLVQGGHNEQFF
TRBV7-3,NA,NA,TRBJ2-2,TGTGCCAGCAGCCCGAACAGGGATAACACCGGGGAGCTGTTTTTT,CASSPNRDNTGELFF
TRBV7-2,NA,TRBD2,TRBJ2-1,TGTGCCAGCAGCTTTTCGATACTAGCGGGAAGCTCCTACAATGAGCAGTTCTTC,CASSFSILAGSSYNEQFF
TRBV10-3,few,NA,TRBJ2-3,TGTGCCATCAGTGAGCCGAAGCCAGAGGCTCAGGATACGCAGTATTTT,CAISEPKPEAQDTQYF
TRBV6-1,few,TRBD1,TRBJ2-1,TGTGCCAGCAACCGGACAGGGACTTCGAGCTCCTACAATGAGCAGTTCTTC,CASNRTGTSSSYNEQFF
TRBV20-1,NA,TRBD2,TRBJ2-1,TGCAGTGCTAGAGGAGGACTAGCGGGAGTTAATGAGCAGTTCTTC,CSARGGLAGVNEQFF
TRBV7-8,NA,NA,TRBJ2-7,TGTGCCAGCAGCTGGGTGAACGAGCAGTACTTC,CASSWVNEQYF
TRBV4-3,NA,NA,TRBJ2-3,TGCGCCAGCAGCCAAGAAGGAGGGGACCCGGATACGCAGTATTTT,CASSQEGGDPDTQYF
TRBV12-3/TRBV12-4,NA,NA,TRBJ2-7,TGTGCCAGCAGTCCGCTTGGAGGTATCTACGAGCAGTACTTC,CASSPLGGIYEQYF
TRBV5-1,few,NA,TRBJ1-1,TGCGCCAGCAGCTTGGATTCCGGCCTGAACACTGAAGCTTTCTTT,CASSLDSGLNTEAFF
TRBV20-1,few,NA,TRBJ2-4,TGCAGTGCTAGAGTAGAGGGGTGGGCCAAAAACATTCAGTACTTC,CSARVEGWAKNIQYF
TRBV5-6,once,NA,TRBJ1-1,TGTGCCAGCAGCTTGCCGCACGGAAACTCGAACACTGAAGCTTTCTTT,CASSLPHGNSNTEAFF
TRBV2,few,TRBD2,TRBJ2-5,TGTGCCAGCAAAGTAGCGGGGGGGCTGGAGACCCAGTACTTC,CASKVAGGLETQYF
TRBV29-1,NA,NA,TRBJ1-2,TGCAGCGTCGAAACAGGGACTAACTATGGCTACACCTTC,CSVETGTNYGYTF
TRBV5-1,NA,TRBD1,TRBJ2-5,TGCGCCAGCAGCTTGGATGTTAGGGGGCGAGAGACCCAGTACTTC,CASSLDVRGRETQYF
TRBV5-1,NA,NA,TRBJ2-2,TGCGCCAGCAGCTTGTCGGGGGGCGCGAACACCGGGGAGCTGTTTTTT,CASSLSGGANTGELFF
TRBV5-1,few,NA,TRBJ2-7,TGCGCCAGCAGCTTGGGCGGGGTCGCGTACTACGAGCAGTACTTC,CASSLGGVAYYEQYF
TRBV6-6,NA,TRBD1,TRBJ1-2,TGTGCCAGCAGTACCGACAGGGTTAACTATGGCTACACCTTC,CASSTDRVNYGYTF
TRBV7-8,NA,NA,TRBJ2-1,TGTGCCAGCAACCACCTAGCCTACAATGAGCAGTTCTTC,CASNHLAYNEQFF
TRBV18,NA,NA,TRBJ1-2,TGTGCCAGCTCACCGGAGAGGGGCTATGGCTACACCTTC,CASSPERGYGYTF
TRBV12-3/TRBV12-4,few,NA,TRBJ2-5,TGTGCCAGCAATCGGGGGAACCAAGAGACCCAGTACTTC,CASNRGNQETQYF
TRBV20-1,few,TRBD1,TRBJ2-7,TGCAGTAGCCCGGGACAGAGCTCCTACGAGCAGTACTTC,CSSPGQSSYEQYF
TRBV7-9,NA,NA,TRBJ2-1,TGTGCCAGCAGCCTTATTGATGGAAGGGAGTTCTTC,CASSLIDGREFF
TRBV12-3/TRBV12-4,few,NA,TRBJ2-1,TGTGCCAGCAGTTTCTTCCCTAATGAGCAGTTCTTC,CASSFFPNEQFF
TRBV7-2,few,NA,TRBJ2-3,TGTGCCAGCAGCTTCTCTCGAGGCCTCACAGATACGCAGTATTTT,CASSFSRGLTDTQYF
TRBV6-2/TRBV6-3,NA,TRBD1,TRBJ1-4,TGTGCCAGCAGTTGGGACAGCCGGGAAAAACTGTTTTTT,CASSWDSREKLFF
TRBV5-1,NA,TRBD1,TRBJ1-1,TGCGCCAGCAGCTTGGGGGGACAGGTCGTACCGGGGACTGAAGCTTTCTTT,CASSLGGQVVPGTEAFF
TRBV12-3/TRBV12-4,NA,NA,TRBJ1-6,TGTGCCAGCAGTTTAGCGACGACCACGCCTAGCTCACCCCTCCACTTT,CASSLATTTPSSPLHF
TRBV4-2,NA,TRBD1,TRBJ2-7,TGTGCCAGCAGCCAGATTTCAGGGGGCGAAGACGAGCAGTACTTC,CASSQISGGEDEQYF
TRBV28,few,NA,TRBJ2-7,TGTGCCAGCAGTCGGCCAAGCTCCTACGAGCAGTACTTC,CASSRPSSYEQYF
TRBV18,many,NA,TRBJ2-5,TGTGCCAGCTCAACCGGGCAACAAGAGACCCAGTACTTC,CASSTGQQETQYF
TRBV11-2,few,NA,TRBJ2-3,TGTGCCAGCAGCCCTACTCTGATCACAGGGTCAGATACGCAGTATTTT,CASSPTLITGSDTQYF
TRBV20-1,few,NA,TRBJ1-5,TGCAGTGTCCAGGTCGGCAGTGGCAATCAGCCCCAGCATTTT,CSVQVGSGNQPQHF